This record looks at one TCR beta chain sequence and its context. The target antigen is unknown. This sample stems from a study of T cells after yellow fever vaccination. Study findings and constraints: Most clones from primary vaccination resurfaced after the booster (around 97% CD4, around 89% CD8).

TCRdb ran MiXCR on the 5' RACE reads and lists one entry per CDR3 protein. The sample carries 350,000 to 550,000 distinct CDR3 sequences, 18% recorded once. Between the trimmed V and J ends, which lost 3 bases and 5 bases, there was a span of 14 bases. Germline loops: CDR1 MGHDK, CDR2 SYGVNS. The CDR3 is 14 residues long. The V gene is TRBV25-1, the J gene TRBJ2-7, with D perhaps TRBD1 (5 bases). The sequence came from a man in his late teens or twenties who received the YFV17D yellow fever vaccine. The sequencing used PBMCs, collected before the yellow fever booster vaccination. The CDR3 loop is CASSDPQGLDEQYF. The DNA of the CDR3 is TGTGCCAGCAGTGACCCTCAGGGCTTGGACGAGCAGTACTTC.